Included here is one T cell receptor (beta chain) sequence, with context. What it binds is not known. Other DNA sequences in the sample encode the same CDR3. The entry originates in a study of shared clonotypes between healthy human individuals. Study overall: Researchers assigned three CD4 naive, three CD4 memory, two CD8 naive and one CD8 memory plate to each donor. Notes on the study in general: Naive subsets typically showed greater estimated richness than memory subsets. Although depth was large, rarefaction showed that sequencing of the sorted subsets was incomplete.

V lost 6 bases, J lost 2 bases, and 4 bases stayed unmatched. Germline V gene data show CDR1 as KGHSH and CDR2 as LQKENI. The CDR3 has 14 residues. Per sorted-subset replicate PCR, input was approximately 200 ng DNA, representing some 30,000 T cell genomes. TCRdb keeps only in-frame clones here, not all; method: immunoSEQ multiplex PCR. Here the sample spans a few million clones, 93% being singletons. The chain combines TRBV18 with TRBJ2-7; 10 bases fit TRBD1. The sample consisted of naive CD4+ T cells from PBMCs. As for subset: CD45RA+ positively selected. This receptor was obtained from a man younger than 30 in good health. Some clones in this sample may be carry-over from other donors' samples. CDR3 sequence (DNA): TGTGCCAGCTCGTCCGGGACAGGGGCCTACGAGCAGTACTTC. This gives the protein CASSSGTGAYEQYF.